These 24 T cell receptor beta chains came from one sample sequenced in a study of spatial heterogeneity in lung cancer. TCRdb analysed the 5' RACE reads with MiXCR anew, one entry per CDR3 protein. The sample yields about 70,000 distinct CDR3 sequences, around 8.9% seen once. Stated time point: blood at routine non-recurrence follow-up after resection. The material was PBMCs, obtained at follow-up. All receptors derive from a female donor with early-stage non-small cell lung cancer.

This clonotype was counted ten times or more. One end of the junction varies from germline; a read error may be responsible. The rearrangement links TRBV28 to TRBJ2-7; TRBD1 agrees at 9 bases. Germline V gives CDR1 MDHEN, CDR2 SYDVKM. The length of the CDR3 is 13 residues. This CDR3 reads CASRLTGGSEQYF. The CDR3 DNA sequence: TGTGCCAGCCGTTTGACAGGGGGATCCGAGCAGTACTTC.

This clonotype was found many times. V and J are TRBV2 and TRBJ1-2; possibly TRBD1 for D (5 bases). Trimming shortened V by 8 bases and J by 2 bases, and 15 bases separated the two germline ends. The CDR3 is made up of 14 amino acids. CDR1 is SNHLY and CDR2 is FYNNEI in the germline V gene. CDR3 protein: CASRRTQRNYGYTF. For the CDR3, the DNA is TGTGCCAGCCGACGGACACAGAGGAACTATGGCTACACCTTC.

This clonotype has at least ten counts. The chain couples TRBV5-6 to TRBJ2-7, with TRBD1 matching 9 bases. Germline CDR1 reads SGHDT; CDR2 reads YYEEEE. This CDR3 is 16 amino acids long. The V gene end was trimmed by 2 bases and the J gene end by 3 bases; junction bases not matched to a gene: 9. CDR3 nucleotide sequence: TGTGCCAGCAGCTTAAGGGGACAGGGAAATAGCTACGAGCAGTACTTC. It specifies CASSLRGQGNSYEQYF.

In this sample, this clonotype turned up many times. J is TRBJ2-7 and V is TRBV10-2; tentatively, D is TRBD1 (6 bases). The CDR3 loop spans 16 amino acids. Germline assignment: CDR1 WSHSY and CDR2 SAAADI. V shed 5 bases and J shed 5 bases, with 22 bases lying between them. The CDR3 region is CASSKTGELRTDEQYF. The DNA for the CDR3 is TGCGCCAGCAGTAAGACAGGCGAGCTACGGACGGACGAGCAGTACTTC.

This clonotype was observed many times. This rearrangement joins TRBV20-1 to TRBJ2-5, with 9 positions matching TRBD2. Germline CDR1 and CDR2: DFQATT and SNEGSKA (reference sequence). The CDR3 covers 14 residues. V shed 3 bases, J shed 2 bases, and the junction held 4 bases outside the gene matches. The CDR3 loop reads CSASKAGGQETQYF. In nucleotides, the CDR3 is TGCAGTGCTAGTAAGGCGGGAGGGCAAGAGACCCAGTACTTC.

This clonotype was detected ten times or more. V gene TRBV5-1 combines with J gene TRBJ1-1; a weak D match, TRBD1 (5 bases). Germline CDR1 reads SGHRS; CDR2 reads YFSETQ. The CDR3 runs to 14 residues. The ends were cut back, 0 bases at V and 0 bases at J, with 6 bases in the middle. The CDR3 spells CASSLVGLNTEAFF. The CDR3 DNA sequence: TGCGCCAGCAGCTTGGTGGGGCTGAACACTGAAGCTTTCTTT.

This clonotype was counted at least ten times. This sequence joins TRBV7-3 and TRBJ2-1; TRBD2 matches 13 bases. This CDR3 contains 16 residues. V shed 4 bases, J shed 6 bases, and the junction held 6 bases outside the gene matches. CDR1 and CDR2 from the germline V gene are SGHTA and FQGTGA. The DNA of the CDR3 is TGTGCCAGCAGCTCCGTGGGACTAGCGGGACGCAATGAGCAGTTCTTC. It translates to CASSSVGLAGRNEQFF.

In this sample, this clonotype turned up many times. This chain connects TRBV20-1 to TRBJ1-4; D uncertain. V was cut by 3 bases and J by 11 bases, with 10 bases left in between. The germline V gene encodes CDR1 DFQATT and CDR2 SNEGSKA (reference sequence). This CDR3 spans 11 amino acids. The CDR3 DNA reads as TGCAGTGCTAGTGATCGGACCAAACTGTTTTTT. Translated: CSASDRTKLFF.

CDR3 DNA sequence: TGTGCCAGCAGTAACCCAGGGAGCTTGAACACTGAAGCTTTCTTT. Its protein is CASSNPGSLNTEAFF. J is TRBJ1-1 and V is TRBV12-3 or TRBV12-4; D might be TRBD1 (5 bases). V lost 5 bases and J 0 bases, leaving 13 bases between the germline ends. The CDR3 consists of 15 residues.

This clonotype was seen at least ten times. The J gene is TRBJ2-6, the V gene TRBV5-1, with 9 bases aligning to TRBD2. This CDR3 is 19 amino acids long. Germline CDR1 and CDR2: SGHRS and YFSETQ. J gave up 2 bases and V 0 bases, and 9 bases lay outside the gene matches. Written as DNA, the CDR3 is TGCGCCAGCAGCTTGGTTTCCGGGCTAGCGGGAACTGGGGCCAACGTCCTGACTTTC. As protein: CASSLVSGLAGTGANVLTF.

Ten or more counts support this clonotype. The gene calls are TRBV10-3 and TRBJ2-3; 7 positions agree with TRBD2. The CDR3 has 13 residues. V shed 5 bases and J 5 bases; nucleotides not matched to a gene: 4. Germline V lookup: CDR1 ENHRY, CDR2 SYGVKD. The CDR3 DNA follows: TGTGCCATCAGTAGGGAGGGGCGAGATACGCAGTATTTT. Translated: CAISREGRDTQYF.

This clonotype was observed at least ten times. This chain connects TRBV7-9 to TRBJ1-2; no reliable D call. The V end lost 3 bases, the J end lost 3 bases, and 5 bases lay between the germline ends. Germline loops: CDR1 SEHNR, CDR2 FQNEAQ (reference sequence). The CDR3 is made up of 12 amino acids. The CDR3: CASSFTDYGYTF. Written as DNA, the CDR3 is TGTGCCAGCAGCTTCACCGACTATGGCTACACCTTC.

J is TRBJ1-3 and V is TRBV15; 7 bases fit TRBD1. Germline V gives CDR1 LNHNV, CDR2 YYDKDF (reference sequence). The V gene end was trimmed by 3 bases and the J gene end by 2 bases; junction bases not matched to a gene: 1. The CDR3 runs 14 residues. CDR3 region: CATSRTGTGNTIYF. For the CDR3, the DNA is TGTGCCACCAGCAGGACAGGGACTGGAAACACCATATATTTT.

This clonotype came up many times. V usage is TRBV27 and J usage is TRBJ2-3, with a weak D call TRBD2 (7 bases). Deletions cut 5 bases from V and 4 bases from J, with 16 bases between. From germline, CDR1 is MNHEY and CDR2 SMNVEV (reference sequence). This CDR3 contains 15 residues. Written as DNA, the CDR3 is TGTGCCAGCAGTCCATGGAGAGGGGGGGCAGATACGCAGTATTTT. Residues: CASSPWRGGADTQYF.

This clonotype was counted only a few times. This chain links TRBV28 with TRBJ1-2, with TRBD1 matching over 7 bases. The CDR3 extends over 14 amino acids. From germline, CDR1 is MDHEN and CDR2 SYDVKM. Trimming took 5 bases from V and 5 from J; bases not matched to a gene: 8. The CDR3 DNA sequence: TGTGCCAGCAGTCCCCTGGAGGGGGCTTATGGCTACACCTTC. This translates into CASSPLEGAYGYTF.

By sample share, this clonotype is medium-sized. The rearrangement joins TRBV29-1 to TRBJ2-3; tentative D call: TRBD2 (7 bases). This CDR3 spans 18 amino acids. Germline V gene data show CDR1 as SQVTM and CDR2 as ANQGSEA. V dropped 2 bases and J dropped 4 bases, with 25 bases sitting between them. CDR3 in DNA: TGCAGCGTTGAATTGGGAGGCGGGGGCCCACTTGGCGCAGATACGCAGTATTTT. It specifies CSVELGGGGPLGADTQYF.

This clonotype occurred a few times. The V call is TRBV20-1, the J call TRBJ2-1; 11 nucleotides align to TRBD2. This CDR3 comprises 15 residues. J lost 8 bases, V lost 6 bases, and 12 bases had no gene match. Germline values: CDR1 DFQATT, CDR2 SNEGSKA (reference sequence). The CDR3 coding sequence is TGCAGTGCCACTCCCGCTAGCGGGAGGACAGATGAGCAGTTCTTC. Its protein is CSATPASGRTDEQFF.

This clonotype was picked up a small number of times. The J gene is TRBJ1-1, the V gene TRBV5-1; the D gene is possibly TRBD1 (6 bases). The V and J ends lost 0 bases and 1 base respectively, with 7 bases between them. Germline-derived CDR1 and CDR2 are SGHRS and YFSETQ. CDR3 length equals 14 residues. The CDR3 DNA sequence: TGCGCCAGCAGCTTGGAGGGACAGAACACTGAAGCTTTCTTT. This translates into CASSLEGQNTEAFF.

The chain joins TRBV15 to TRBJ1-2; 7 bases align to TRBD1. The CDR3 has 14 amino acids. The trim removed 5 bases at V and 4 bases at J, leaving 7 bases unmatched. Germline V gene data show CDR1 as LNHNV and CDR2 as YYDKDF (reference sequence). The CDR3 DNA is TGTGCCACCAGCTTGAATAGGGACAGCTATGGCTACACCTTC. This sequence encodes CATSLNRDSYGYTF.

The table lists this clonotype with many counts. V and J are TRBV12-3 or TRBV12-4 and TRBJ2-1, with 7 bases identical to TRBD2. The CDR3 consists of 16 residues. Losses at the gene ends were 6 bases for V and 4 bases for J; bases not matched to a gene: 12. Written as DNA, the CDR3 is TGTGCCAGCAGGGCCCCCGGGGAGCGGGGATACAATGAGCAGTTCTTC. Its protein is CASRAPGERGYNEQFF.

This clonotype was found many times. The V and J genes are TRBV20-1 and TRBJ1-1; no clear D gene. The length of the CDR3 is 11 residues. V was pared by 5 bases and J by 3 bases, with 7 bases between. CDR1 is DFQATT and CDR2 is SNEGSKA in the germline V gene (reference sequence). The CDR3, as DNA: TGCAGTGCTCAGGATGACACTGAAGCTTTCTTT. It translates to CSAQDDTEAFF.

This clonotype was counted between two and nine times. The CDR3 DNA reads as TGTGCCAGTACGCCGAGGACGCTTGTAAGCACCGGGGAGCTGTTTTTT. This encodes CASTPRTLVSTGELFF. The J gene is TRBJ2-2, the V gene TRBV19; D call uncertain. The CDR3 totals 16 residues. The germline V gene encodes CDR1 LNHDA and CDR2 SQIVND (reference sequence). Trimming removed 7 bases at V and 4 bases at J, with 19 bases between.

The chain couples TRBV24-1 to TRBJ1-5; 7 bases fit TRBD1. The CDR3 length is 13 residues. Germline loops: CDR1 KGHDR, CDR2 SFDVKD. V lost 10 bases to trimming and J lost 5 bases; unmatched junction nucleotides: 7. The CDR3 nucleotides are TGTGCCACTGAACAGGGGAGCCATCAGCCCCAGCATTTT. This encodes CATEQGSHQPQHF.

This clonotype was recorded at least ten times. The V and J genes are TRBV5-1 and TRBJ2-1; D remains ambiguous. Germline V lookup: CDR1 SGHRS, CDR2 YFSETQ. The CDR3 spans 14 residues. The ends were cut back, 0 bases at V and 8 bases at J, with 12 bases in the middle. In DNA, the CDR3 is TGCGCCAGCAGCTTGGGGTTTATAGCCTATGAGCAGTTCTTC. Translation gives CASSLGFIAYEQFF. Variable domain in full (rest from reference TRBV5-1 and TRBJ2-1): KAGVTQTPRYLIKTRGQQVTLSCSPISGHRSVSWYQQTPGQGLQFLFEYFSETQRNKGNFPGRFSGRQFSNSRSEMNVSTLELGDSALYLCASSLGFIAYEQFFGPGTRLTVL.